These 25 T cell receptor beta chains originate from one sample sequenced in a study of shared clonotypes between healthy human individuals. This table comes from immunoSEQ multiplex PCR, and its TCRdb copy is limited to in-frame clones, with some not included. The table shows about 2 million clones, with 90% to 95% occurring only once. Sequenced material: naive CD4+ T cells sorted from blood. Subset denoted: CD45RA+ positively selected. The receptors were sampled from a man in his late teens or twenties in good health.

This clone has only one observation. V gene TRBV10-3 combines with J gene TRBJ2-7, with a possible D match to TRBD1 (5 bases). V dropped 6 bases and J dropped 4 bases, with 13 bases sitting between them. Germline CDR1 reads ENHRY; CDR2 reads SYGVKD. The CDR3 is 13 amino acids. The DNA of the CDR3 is TGTGCCATCAGACCGGCAGGGCTATACGAGCAGTACTTC. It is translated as CAIRPAGLYEQYF.

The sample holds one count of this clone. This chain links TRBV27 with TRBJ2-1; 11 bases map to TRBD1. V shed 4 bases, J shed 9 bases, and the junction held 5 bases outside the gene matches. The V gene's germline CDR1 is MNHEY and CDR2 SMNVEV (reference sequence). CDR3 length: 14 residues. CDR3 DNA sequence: TGTGCCAGCAGTTCTGGACAGGGGGCTAGTGAGCAGTTCTTC. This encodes CASSSGQGASEQFF.

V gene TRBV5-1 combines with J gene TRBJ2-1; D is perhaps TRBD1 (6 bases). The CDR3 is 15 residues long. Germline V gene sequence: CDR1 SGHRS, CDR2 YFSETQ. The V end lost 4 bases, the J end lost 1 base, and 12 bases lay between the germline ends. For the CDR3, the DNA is TGCGCCAGCAGCGTCCAACAGGGTTCCTACAATGAGCAGTTCTTC. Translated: CASSVQQGSYNEQFF.

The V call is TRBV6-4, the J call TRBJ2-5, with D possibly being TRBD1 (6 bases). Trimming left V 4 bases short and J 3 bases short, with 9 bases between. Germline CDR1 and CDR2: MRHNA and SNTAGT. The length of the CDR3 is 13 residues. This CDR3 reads CASSVPGEETQYF. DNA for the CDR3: TGTGCCAGCAGTGTCCCAGGGGAAGAGACCCAGTACTTC.

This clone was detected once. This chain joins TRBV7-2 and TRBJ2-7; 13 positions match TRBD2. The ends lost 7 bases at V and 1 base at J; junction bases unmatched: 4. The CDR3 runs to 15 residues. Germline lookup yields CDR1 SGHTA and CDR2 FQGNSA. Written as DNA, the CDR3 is TGTGCCAGCACCCGGACTAGCGGGGGTTCCTACGAGCAGTACTTC. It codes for CASTRTSGGSYEQYF.

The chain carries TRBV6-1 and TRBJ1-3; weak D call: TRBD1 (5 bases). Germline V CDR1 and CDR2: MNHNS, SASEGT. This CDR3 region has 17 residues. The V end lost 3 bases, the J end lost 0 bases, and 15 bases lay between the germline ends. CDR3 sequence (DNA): TGTGCCAGCAGTGACCTTTCTACAGGATCCTCTGGAAACACCATATATTTT. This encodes CASSDLSTGSSGNTIYF.

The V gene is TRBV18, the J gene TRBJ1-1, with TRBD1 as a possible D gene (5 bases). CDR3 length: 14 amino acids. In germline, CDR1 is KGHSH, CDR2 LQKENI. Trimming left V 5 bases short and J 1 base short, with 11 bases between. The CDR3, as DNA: TGTGCCAGCTCAGTAGACAGTCAGAACACTGAAGCTTTCTTT. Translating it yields CASSVDSQNTEAFF. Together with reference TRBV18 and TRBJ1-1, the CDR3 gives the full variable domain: NAGVMQNPRHLVRRRGQEARLRCSPMKGHSHVYWYRQLPEEGLKFMVYLQKENIIDESGMPKERFSAEFPKEGPSILRIQQVVRGDSAAYFCASSVDSQNTEAFFGQGTRLTVV.

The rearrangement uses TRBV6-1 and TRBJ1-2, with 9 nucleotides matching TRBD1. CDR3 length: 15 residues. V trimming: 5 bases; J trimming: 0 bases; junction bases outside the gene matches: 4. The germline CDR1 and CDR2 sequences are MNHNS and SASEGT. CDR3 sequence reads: CASSLGQGSNYGYTF. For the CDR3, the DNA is TGTGCCAGCAGTCTGGGACAGGGATCTAACTATGGCTACACCTTC.

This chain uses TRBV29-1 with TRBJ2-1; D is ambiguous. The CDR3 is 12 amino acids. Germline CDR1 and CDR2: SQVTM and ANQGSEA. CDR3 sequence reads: CSAMAGGHEQFF. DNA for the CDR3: TGCAGTGCGATGGCAGGCGGTCATGAGCAGTTCTTC.

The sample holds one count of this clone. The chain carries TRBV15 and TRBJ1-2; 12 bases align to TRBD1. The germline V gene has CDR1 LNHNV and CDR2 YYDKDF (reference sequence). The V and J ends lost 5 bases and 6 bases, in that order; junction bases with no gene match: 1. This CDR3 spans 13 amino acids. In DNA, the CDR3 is TGTGCCACCAGCTGGGACAGGGGGCATGGCTACACCTTC. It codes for CATSWDRGHGYTF. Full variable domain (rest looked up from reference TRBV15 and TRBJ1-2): DAMVIQNPRYQVTQFGKPVTLSCSQTLNHNVMYWYQQKSSQAPKLLFHYYDKDFNNEADTPDNFQSRRPNTSFCFLDIRSPGLGDTAMYLCATSWDRGHGYTFGSGTRLTVV.

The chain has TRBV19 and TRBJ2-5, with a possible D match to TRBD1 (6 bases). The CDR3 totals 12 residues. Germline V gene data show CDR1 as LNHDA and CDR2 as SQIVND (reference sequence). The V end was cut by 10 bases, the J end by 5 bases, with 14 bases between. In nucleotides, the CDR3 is TGTGCCACTATGGGGGCAGGGGAGACCCAGTACTTC. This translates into CATMGAGETQYF.

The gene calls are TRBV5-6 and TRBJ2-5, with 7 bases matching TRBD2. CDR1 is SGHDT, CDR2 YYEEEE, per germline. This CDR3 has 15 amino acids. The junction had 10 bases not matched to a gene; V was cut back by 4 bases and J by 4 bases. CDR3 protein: CASSGRGGPGETQYF. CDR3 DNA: TGTGCCAGCAGCGGAAGGGGAGGGCCAGGAGAGACCCAGTACTTC.

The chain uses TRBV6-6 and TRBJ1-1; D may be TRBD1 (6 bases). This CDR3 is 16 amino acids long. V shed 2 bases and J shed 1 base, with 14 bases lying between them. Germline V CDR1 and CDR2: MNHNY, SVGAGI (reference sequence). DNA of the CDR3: TGTGCCAGCAGTTACGGTTCAGGGGCATCGAACACTGAAGCTTTCTTT. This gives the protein CASSYGSGASNTEAFF.

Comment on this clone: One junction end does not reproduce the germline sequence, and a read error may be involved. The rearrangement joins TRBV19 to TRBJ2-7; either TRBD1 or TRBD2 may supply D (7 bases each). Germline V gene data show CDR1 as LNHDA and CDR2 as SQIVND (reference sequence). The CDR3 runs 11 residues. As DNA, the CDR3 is TGTGCCAGTAGTGGGAGGGGGCCTCACCACTTC. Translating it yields CASSGRGPHHF.

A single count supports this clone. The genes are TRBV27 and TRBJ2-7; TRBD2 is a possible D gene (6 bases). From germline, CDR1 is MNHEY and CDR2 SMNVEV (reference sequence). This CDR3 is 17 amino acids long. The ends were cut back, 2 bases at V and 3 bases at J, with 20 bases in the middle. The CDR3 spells CASSLKPRGSLVYEQYF. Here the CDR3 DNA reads TGTGCCAGCAGTTTAAAACCCCGGGGGTCTCTCGTCTACGAGCAGTACTTC.

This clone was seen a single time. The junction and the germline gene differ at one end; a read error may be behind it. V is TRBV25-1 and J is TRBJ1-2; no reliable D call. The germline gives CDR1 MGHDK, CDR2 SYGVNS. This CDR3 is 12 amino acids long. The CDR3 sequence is CASSQLHYGYTF. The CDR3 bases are TGTGCCAGCAGTCAACTGCACTACGGCTACACCTTC.

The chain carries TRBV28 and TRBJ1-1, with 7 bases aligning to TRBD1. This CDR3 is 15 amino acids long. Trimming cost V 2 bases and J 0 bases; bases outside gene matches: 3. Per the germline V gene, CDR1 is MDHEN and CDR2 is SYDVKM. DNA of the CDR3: TGTGCCAGCAGTTTAACGGGACAGATGAACACTGAAGCTTTCTTT. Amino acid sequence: CASSLTGQMNTEAFF. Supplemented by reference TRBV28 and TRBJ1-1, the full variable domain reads DVKVTQSSRYLVKRTGEKVFLECVQDMDHENMFWYRQDPGLGLRLIYFSYDVKMKEKGDIPEGYSVSREKKERFSLILESASTNQTSMYLCASSLTGQMNTEAFFGQGTRLTVV.

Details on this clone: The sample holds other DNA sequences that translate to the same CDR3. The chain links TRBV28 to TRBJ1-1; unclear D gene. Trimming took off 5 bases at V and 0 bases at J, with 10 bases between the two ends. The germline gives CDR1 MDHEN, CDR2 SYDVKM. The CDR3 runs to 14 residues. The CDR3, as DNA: TGTGCCAGCAGTCTCTATCGGTTGAACACTGAAGCTTTCTTT. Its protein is CASSLYRLNTEAFF.

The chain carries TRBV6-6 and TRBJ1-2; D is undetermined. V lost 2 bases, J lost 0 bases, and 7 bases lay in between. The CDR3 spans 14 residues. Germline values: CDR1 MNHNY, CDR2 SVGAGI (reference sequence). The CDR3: CASSYEKTNYGYTF. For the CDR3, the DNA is TGTGCCAGCAGTTACGAGAAAACTAACTATGGCTACACCTTC.

In nucleotides, the CDR3 is TGTGCCAGCAGCTTAGGCCCCGGGAGGGGGCCACCCTACGAGCAGTACTTC. It yields the protein CASSLGPGRGPPYEQYF. This chain connects TRBV11-2 to TRBJ2-7; a weak D match, TRBD2 (8 bases). From germline, CDR1 is SGHAT and CDR2 FQNNGV. The CDR3 has 17 amino acids. V was trimmed by 1 base and J by 2 bases, leaving 18 bases between them.

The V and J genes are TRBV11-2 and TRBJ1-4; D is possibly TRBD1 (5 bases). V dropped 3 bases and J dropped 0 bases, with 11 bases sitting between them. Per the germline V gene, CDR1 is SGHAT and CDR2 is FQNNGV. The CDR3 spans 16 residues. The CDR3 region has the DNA TGTGCCAGCAGCTTGGAGGGGACTGCAACTAATGAAAAACTGTTTTTT. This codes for CASSLEGTATNEKLFF.

The CDR3 reads CAWRVEDTQYF. The CDR3 coding sequence is TGTGCCTGGAGGGTCGAAGATACGCAGTATTTT. This chain links TRBV30 with TRBJ2-3; D unresolved. Trimming cost V 3 bases and J 5 bases, with 6 bases left between them. The length of the CDR3 is 11 residues. CDR1 and CDR2 (germline): GTSNPN, SVGIG (reference sequence). The full variable domain, rest sourced from reference TRBV30 and TRBJ2-3, is SQTIHQWPATLVQPVGSPLSLECTVEGTSNPNLYWYRQAAGRGLQLLFYSVGIGQISSEVPQNLSASRPQDRQFILSSKKLLLSDSGFYLCAWRVEDTQYFGPGTRLTVL.

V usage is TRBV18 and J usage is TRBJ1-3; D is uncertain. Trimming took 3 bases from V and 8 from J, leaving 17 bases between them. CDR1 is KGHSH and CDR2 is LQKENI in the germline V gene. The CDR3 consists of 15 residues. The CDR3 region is CASSPEVPGSDTIYF. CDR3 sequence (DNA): TGTGCCAGCTCACCGGAGGTGCCGGGGTCAGACACCATATATTTT.

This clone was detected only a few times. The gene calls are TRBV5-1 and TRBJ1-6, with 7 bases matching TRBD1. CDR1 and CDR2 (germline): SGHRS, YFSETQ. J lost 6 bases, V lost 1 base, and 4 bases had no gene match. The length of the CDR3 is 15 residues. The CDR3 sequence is CASSLTGAGNSPLHF. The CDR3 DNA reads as TGCGCCAGCAGCTTGACAGGGGCGGGTAATTCACCCCTCCACTTT. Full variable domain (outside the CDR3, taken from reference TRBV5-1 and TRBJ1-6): KAGVTQTPRYLIKTRGQQVTLSCSPISGHRSVSWYQQTPGQGLQFLFEYFSETQRNKGNFPGRFSGRQFSNSRSEMNVSTLELGDSALYLCASSLTGAGNSPLHFGNGTRLTVT.

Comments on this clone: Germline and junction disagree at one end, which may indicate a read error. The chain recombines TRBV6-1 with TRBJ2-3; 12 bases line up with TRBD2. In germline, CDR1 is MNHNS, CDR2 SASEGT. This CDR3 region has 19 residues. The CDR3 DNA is TGTGTCAGCAGTGAATTTTACCCGGGACTAGCGGGTTTCACAGATACGCAGTATTTT. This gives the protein CVSSEFYPGLAGFTDTQYF.